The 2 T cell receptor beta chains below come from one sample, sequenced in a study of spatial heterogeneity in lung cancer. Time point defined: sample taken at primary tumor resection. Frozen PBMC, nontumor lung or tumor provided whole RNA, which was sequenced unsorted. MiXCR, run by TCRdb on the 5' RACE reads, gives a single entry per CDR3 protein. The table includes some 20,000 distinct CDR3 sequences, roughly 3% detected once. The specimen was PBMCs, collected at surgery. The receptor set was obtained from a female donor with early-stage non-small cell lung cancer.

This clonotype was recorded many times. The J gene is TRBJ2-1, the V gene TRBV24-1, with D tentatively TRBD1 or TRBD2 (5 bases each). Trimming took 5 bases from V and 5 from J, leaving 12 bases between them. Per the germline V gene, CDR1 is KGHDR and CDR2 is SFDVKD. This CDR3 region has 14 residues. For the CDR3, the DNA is TGTGCCACCAGTGCCGGGACCACCAACAATGAGCAGTTCTTC. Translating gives CATSAGTTNNEQFF.

CDR3 in DNA: TGTGCCAGCAGCCTTCGGGACAGGGGGCGCACAGATACGCAGTATTTT. Its protein is CASSLRDRGRTDTQYF. The chain employs TRBV7-3 and TRBJ2-3, with 12 bases matching TRBD1. After removal of 5 bases from V and 1 base from J, the junction contained 4 bases not matched to a gene. The CDR3 runs to 16 residues. The V gene's germline CDR1 is SGHTA and CDR2 FQGTGA.